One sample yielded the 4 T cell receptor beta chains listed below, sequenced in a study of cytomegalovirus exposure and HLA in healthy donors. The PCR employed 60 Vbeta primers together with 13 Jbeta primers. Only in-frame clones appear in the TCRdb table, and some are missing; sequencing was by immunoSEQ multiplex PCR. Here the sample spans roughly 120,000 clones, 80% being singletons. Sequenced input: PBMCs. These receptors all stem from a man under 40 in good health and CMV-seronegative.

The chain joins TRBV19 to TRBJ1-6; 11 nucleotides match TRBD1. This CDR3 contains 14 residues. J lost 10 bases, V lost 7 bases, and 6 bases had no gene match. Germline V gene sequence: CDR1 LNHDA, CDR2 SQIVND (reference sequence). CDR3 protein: CASTRTGGGSPLHF. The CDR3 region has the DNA TGTGCCAGTACTCGGACAGGGGGCGGCTCACCCCTCCACTTT. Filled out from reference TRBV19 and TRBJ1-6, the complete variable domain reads DGGITQSPKYLFRKEGQNVTLSCEQNLNHDAMYWYRQDPGQGLRLIYYSQIVNDFQKGDIAEGYSVSREKKESFPLTVTSAQKNPTAFYLCASTRTGGGSPLHFGNGTRLTVT.

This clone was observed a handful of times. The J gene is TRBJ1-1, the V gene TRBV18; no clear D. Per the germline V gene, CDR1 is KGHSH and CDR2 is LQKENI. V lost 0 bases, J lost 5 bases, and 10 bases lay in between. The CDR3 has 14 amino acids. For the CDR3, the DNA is TGTGCCAGCTCACCACCGGTCGAGACAACTGAAGCTTTCTTT. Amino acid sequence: CASSPPVETTEAFF.

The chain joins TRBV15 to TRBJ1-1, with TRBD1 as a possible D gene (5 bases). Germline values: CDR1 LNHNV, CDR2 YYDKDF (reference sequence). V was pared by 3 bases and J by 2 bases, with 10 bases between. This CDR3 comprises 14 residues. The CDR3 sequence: CATSSVRVNTEAFF. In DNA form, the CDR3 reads TGTGCCACCAGCAGCGTCAGGGTAAACACTGAAGCTTTCTTT.

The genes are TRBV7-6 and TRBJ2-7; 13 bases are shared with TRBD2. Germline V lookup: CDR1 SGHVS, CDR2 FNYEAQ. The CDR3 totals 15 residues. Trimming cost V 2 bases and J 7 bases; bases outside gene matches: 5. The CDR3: CASSLLRTSGSEQYF. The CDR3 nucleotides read TGTGCCAGCAGCTTATTGCGGACTAGCGGGAGTGAGCAGTACTTC.